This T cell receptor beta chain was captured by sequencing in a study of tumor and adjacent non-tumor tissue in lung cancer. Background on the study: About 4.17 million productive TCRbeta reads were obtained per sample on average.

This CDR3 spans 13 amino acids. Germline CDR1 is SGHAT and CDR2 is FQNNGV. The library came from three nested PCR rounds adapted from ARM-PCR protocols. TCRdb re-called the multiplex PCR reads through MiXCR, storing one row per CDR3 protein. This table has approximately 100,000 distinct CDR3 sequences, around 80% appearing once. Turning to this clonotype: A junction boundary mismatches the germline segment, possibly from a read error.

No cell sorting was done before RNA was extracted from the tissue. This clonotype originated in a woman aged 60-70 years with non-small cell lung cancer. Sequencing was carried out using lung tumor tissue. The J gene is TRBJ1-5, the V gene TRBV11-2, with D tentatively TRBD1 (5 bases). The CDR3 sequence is CASYWDRGQLQHF. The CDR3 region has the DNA TGTGCCAGCTACTGGGATAGGGGTCAGCTCCAGCATTTT.